The entry below gives a single T cell receptor beta chain sequence along with its context. This specimen belongs to a study of blood T cell repertoires in COVID-19. Repertoires were generated with immunoSEQ multiplex PCR, while TCRdb's copy carries only in-frame clones and drops some. This table holds roughly 250,000 clones, roughly 90% found once. Between the trimmed V and J ends, which lost 5 bases and 4 bases, there was a span of 14 bases. Germline loops: CDR1 SGHAT, CDR2 FQNNGV. The CDR3 spans 14 residues. This TCR came from a woman in her twenties or thirties with acute COVID-19. The chain recombines TRBV11-2 with TRBJ1-2; D is possibly TRBD1 (5 bases). Material for sequencing was PBMCs or T cells enriched from blood (not recorded which). Written as DNA, the CDR3 is TGTGCCAGCAGCCTTCAGGGTAGGGGCTATGGCTACACCTTC. This translates into CASSLQGRGYGYTF.